The 14 T cell receptor beta chains reported below all come from one sample, sequenced in a study of control samples from healthy donors and cancer patients. Assay: immunoSEQ multiplex PCR; the TCRdb copy retains only in-frame clones and omits some. Of around 95,000 clones listed, roughly 87% are singletons. Sample: blood. The receptors shown here come from a woman in her forties or fifties in good health.

The V call is TRBV10-2, the J call TRBJ2-5; D is perhaps TRBD2 (5 bases). The germline CDR1 and CDR2 sequences are WSHSY and SAAADI. V was shortened by 7 bases and J by 9 bases, with 24 bases between the two germline ends. The length of the CDR3 is 15 residues. CDR3 amino acids: CASTRGSDRGVAQYF. For the CDR3, the DNA is TGCGCCAGCACCCGAGGTTCGGATCGGGGAGTGGCCCAGTACTTC.

This clone was picked up many times. The sample holds other DNA sequences that translate to the same CDR3. This chain joins TRBV29-1 and TRBJ1-3; the D gene is possibly TRBD1 (5 bases). CDR1 SQVTM and CDR2 ANQGSEA come from the germline V gene. The CDR3 has 13 amino acids. V was clipped by 3 bases and J by 0 bases, with 6 bases between them. CDR3 in amino acids: CSVEGDSGNTIYF. Written as DNA, the CDR3 is TGCAGCGTTGAGGGGGACTCTGGAAACACCATATATTTT.

J is TRBJ1-2 and V is TRBV14; D remains unclear. This CDR3 has 14 amino acids. From germline, CDR1 is SGHDN and CDR2 FVKESK. Trimming cost V 0 bases and J 2 bases, with 7 bases left between them. The CDR3 nucleotides are TGTGCCAGCAGCCAAGACCGGGCGAACTATGGCTACACCTTC. Translated, it gives CASSQDRANYGYTF.

The chain combines TRBV28 with TRBJ2-7; D possibly corresponds to TRBD1 (6 bases). The CDR3 has 14 residues. Trimming cost V 6 bases and J 6 bases, with 18 bases left between them. The germline gives CDR1 MDHEN, CDR2 SYDVKM. For the CDR3, the DNA is TGTGCCAGCAGAGCCCAGGGGCGTACAGGCGAGCAGTACGTC. Its protein is CASRAQGRTGEQYV.

This chain uses TRBV20-1 with TRBJ1-2, with no clear D. Germline loops: CDR1 DFQATT, CDR2 SNEGSKA (reference sequence). V was trimmed by 4 bases and J by 9 bases, leaving 9 bases between them. This CDR3 contains 10 residues. The CDR3 region is CSANVGSYTF. The CDR3 bases are TGCAGTGCTAATGTCGGGAGCTACACCTTC.

The chain has TRBV4-2 and TRBJ2-1; D is undetermined. Trimming cost V 4 bases and J 8 bases, with 9 bases left between them. In germline, CDR1 is LGHNA, CDR2 YNFKEQ. The CDR3 has 12 amino acids. CDR3 protein: CASSLTRDEQFF. The CDR3 DNA reads TGTGCCAGCAGCCTTACCCGGGATGAGCAGTTCTTC.

This chain joins TRBV7-9 and TRBJ2-2; D not resolved. The V end lost 1 base, the J end lost 5 bases, and 11 bases lay between the germline ends. The CDR3 is 15 residues long. The germline gives CDR1 SEHNR, CDR2 FQNEAQ (reference sequence). DNA of the CDR3: TGTGCCAGCAGCTTAGTCGGGTCGGTGACCGGGGAGCTGTTTTTT. This translates into CASSLVGSVTGELFF. Variable domain in full (rest from reference TRBV7-9 and TRBJ2-2): DTGVSQNPRHKITKRGQNVTFRCDPISEHNRLYWYRQTLGQGPEFLTYFQNEAQLEKSRLLSDRFSAERPKGSFSTLEIQRTEQGDSAMYLCASSLVGSVTGELFFGEGSRLTVL.

The rearrangement joins TRBV7-2 to TRBJ2-2; 11 bases agree with TRBD2. This CDR3 region has 16 residues. The ends lost 5 bases at V and 5 bases at J; junction bases unmatched: 7. Germline-derived CDR1 and CDR2 are SGHTA and FQGNSA. The CDR3 loop is CASSLMGTSGTGELFF. The DNA of the CDR3 is TGTGCCAGCAGCCTAATGGGGACTAGCGGAACCGGGGAGCTGTTTTTT. Full variable domain (remainder filled in from reference TRBV7-2 and TRBJ2-2): GAGVSQSPSNKVTEKGKDVELRCDPISGHTALYWYRQSLGQGLEFLIYFQGNSAPDKSGLPSDRFSAERTGGSVSTLTIQRTQQEDSAVYLCASSLMGTSGTGELFFGEGSRLTVL.

This clone has a single count. The chain has TRBV5-1 and TRBJ1-6; D is unclear. The CDR3 spans 17 residues. The V end lost 3 bases, the J end lost 7 bases, and 20 bases lay between the germline ends. Looked up from germline, CDR1 is SGHRS and CDR2 is YFSETQ. The CDR3 here is CASSSWLSGSRNSPLHF. CDR3 sequence (DNA): TGCGCCAGCAGCTCTTGGCTGTCGGGGTCGCGGAATTCACCCCTCCACTTT.

J is TRBJ2-7 and V is TRBV3-1 (or the pseudogene TRBV3-2); 8 nucleotides agree with TRBD1. The CDR3 has 19 residues. With 2 bases clipped from V and 3 bases from J, the junction kept 18 bases outside the gene matches. Germline V CDR1 and CDR2: LGHDT, YNNKEL (reference sequence). CDR3 sequence (DNA): TGTGCCAGCAGCCAAAACAAGAGTCCAGACAGGGGATTAAACTACGAGCAGTACTTC. Translated: CASSQNKSPDRGLNYEQYF.

The rearrangement links TRBV7-3 to TRBJ2-3; D unresolved. This CDR3 spans 13 amino acids. Germline V gene lookup returns CDR1 SGHTA and CDR2 FQGTGA. The ends were cut back, 1 base at V and 2 bases at J, with 4 bases in the middle. This CDR3 is CASSLIPTDTQYF. The CDR3, as DNA: TGTGCCAGCAGCTTAATCCCCACAGATACGCAGTATTTT.

This chain links TRBV5-1 with TRBJ2-1, with D hard to call. V dropped 8 bases and J dropped 2 bases, with 14 bases sitting between them. The CDR3 covers 14 residues. The germline V gene has CDR1 SGHRS and CDR2 YFSETQ. For the CDR3, the DNA is TGCGCCAGTGGACCTGCTCGAACCTACAATGAGCAGTTCTTC. Protein sequence: CASGPARTYNEQFF.

This clone occurred once. The chain has TRBV12-3 or TRBV12-4 and TRBJ1-1; no clear D. The CDR3 loop spans 13 amino acids. V was cut by 4 bases and J by 5 bases, with 11 bases left in between. This chain's CDR3 is CASSSFLRTEAFF. The CDR3 nucleotides read TGTGCCAGCAGTTCCTTTTTGAGGACTGAAGCTTTCTTT.

The V call is TRBV25-1, the J call TRBJ2-1, with D perhaps TRBD2 (5 bases). V was cut by 8 bases and J by 4 bases, with 15 bases left in between. CDR1 and CDR2 (germline): MGHDK, SYGVNS. The CDR3 sequence is 14 residues long. The CDR3, as DNA: TGTGCCAGCCGCTGGACGGGGAAATACAATGAGCAGTTCTTC. It specifies CASRWTGKYNEQFF. The full variable domain, completed using reference TRBV25-1 and TRBJ2-1, is EADIYQTPRYLVIGTGKKITLECSQTMGHDKMYWYQQDPGMELHLIHYSYGVNSTEKGDLSSESTVSRIRTEHFPLTLESARPSHTSQYLCASRWTGKYNEQFFGPGTRLTVL.